The entry below describes one T cell receptor beta chain. What it recognizes is unknown. CDR3 length: 18 residues. The V and J ends lost 5 bases and 0 bases respectively, with 20 bases between them. CDR1 is MDHEN, CDR2 SYDVKM, per germline. Unique molecular identifiers were built into the TCRbeta library. TCRdb reanalysed the PCR reads using MiXCR and keeps one entry per CDR3 protein. The sample holds 450,000 to 550,000 distinct CDR3 sequences, roughly 11% seen once. This specimen comes from a study of T-cell reconstitution after alpha-beta-depleted transplantation in children. Study conclusions and caveats: After one year, T-cell counts and TCRbeta diversity mostly came from new T cells.

The chain has TRBV28 and TRBJ2-4; no clear D. Sequenced here: PBMCs, mostly from graft donor cells, sampled 180 days after TCRalphabeta/CD19-depleted stem cell transplant. This clonotype was sampled from a female patient aged 2 to 10 who had a stem cell transplant for aplastic anemia, so the T cells may come from the graft donor. CDR3 nucleotides: TGTGCCAGCAGTCCACCTGCCAGGCCATCGGGAGCCAAAAACATTCAGTACTTC. It yields the protein CASSPPARPSGAKNIQYF.